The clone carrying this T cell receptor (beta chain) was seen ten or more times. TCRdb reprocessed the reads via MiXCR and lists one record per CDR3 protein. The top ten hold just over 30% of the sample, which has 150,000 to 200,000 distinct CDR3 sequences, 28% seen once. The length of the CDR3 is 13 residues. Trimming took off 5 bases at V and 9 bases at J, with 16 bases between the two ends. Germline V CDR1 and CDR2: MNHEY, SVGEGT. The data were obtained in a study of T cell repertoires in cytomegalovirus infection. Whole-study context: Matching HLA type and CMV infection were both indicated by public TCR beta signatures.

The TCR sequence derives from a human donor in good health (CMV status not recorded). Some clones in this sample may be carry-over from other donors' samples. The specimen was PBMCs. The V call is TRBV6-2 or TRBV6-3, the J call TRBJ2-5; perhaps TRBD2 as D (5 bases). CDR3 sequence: CASSAGGVGAQYF. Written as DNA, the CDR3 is TGTGCCAGCAGTGCCGGTGGGGTCGGGGCCCAGTACTTC.